The 10 T cell receptor beta chains listed next were all sequenced from one sample in a study of PD-1 blockade in classical Hodgkin lymphoma. The method was immunoSEQ multiplex PCR; TCRdb's version includes in-frame clones alone and lacks a portion of them. The sample lists fewer than 100,000 clones, around nine tenths occurring once. All the patients suffered relapse after autologous stem cell transplantation, and brentuximab vedotin exposure differed. This specimen was peripheral blood mononuclear cells (PBMCs), taken at baseline. The receptors shown here come from a human donor with classical Hodgkin lymphoma.

The chain carries TRBV9 and TRBJ2-1; 8 bases are shared with TRBD2. The germline V gene encodes CDR1 SGDLS and CDR2 YYNGEE. The ends lost 1 base at V and 0 bases at J; junction bases unmatched: 18. The CDR3 has 21 residues. For the CDR3, the DNA is TGTGCCAGCAGCGTAACGGGAGCGGGAGCCTCAAGCTATAGCTCCTACAATGAGCAGTTCTTC. This encodes CASSVTGAGASSYSSYNEQFF.

The gene calls are TRBV19 and TRBJ2-3, with 7 positions matching TRBD1. The CDR3 spans 15 residues. The germline V gene has CDR1 LNHDA and CDR2 SQIVND (reference sequence). V trimming: 0 bases; J trimming: 4 bases; junction bases outside the gene matches: 4. This CDR3 reads CASSIEGTAADTQYF. The CDR3 bases are TGTGCCAGTAGTATAGAGGGGACAGCGGCAGATACGCAGTATTTT.

V gene TRBV6-5 combines with J gene TRBJ1-5, with D possibly TRBD1 on 6 matching bases. The CDR3 is 14 residues long. Per the germline V gene, CDR1 is MNHEY and CDR2 is SVGAGI. V lost 5 bases to trimming and J lost 4 bases, with 12 bases between them. The CDR3 DNA sequence: TGTGCCAGCAGTCTAATACAGGGAAATCAGCCCCAGCATTTT. This codes for CASSLIQGNQPQHF.

The genes are TRBV28 and TRBJ2-7, with TRBD2 matching over 11 bases. The CDR3 is 15 residues long. Trimming removed 6 bases from V and 0 bases from J; junction bases left unmatched: 4. The germline CDR1 and CDR2 sequences are MDHEN and SYDVKM. CDR3 amino acids: CASRPTSGGSYEQYF. The CDR3 nucleotides are TGTGCCAGCAGACCCACTAGCGGGGGCTCCTACGAGCAGTACTTC.

The chain has TRBV5-4 and TRBJ1-3, with no clear D. The V end lost 0 bases, the J end lost 6 bases, and 4 bases lay between the germline ends. The CDR3 consists of 12 residues. Germline V gene lookup returns CDR1 SGHNT and CDR2 YYREEE (reference sequence). The CDR3 DNA reads TGTGCCAGCAGCTTGGAGGCAAACACCATATATTTT. As protein: CASSLEANTIYF.

The V gene is TRBV5-3, the J gene TRBJ2-5; 7 nucleotides line up with TRBD2. TRBV5-3 qualifies as an ORF whose function is uncertain. CDR3 length: 14 amino acids. The V segment lost 6 bases and the J segment 5 bases; nucleotides outside the gene matches: 10. In nucleotides, the CDR3 is TGTGCCAGAACTAAGCGGGAAGGTAGGGAGACCCAGTACTTC. Its translation: CARTKREGRETQYF.

J is TRBJ2-7 and V is TRBV6-5; no firm D call. V gave up 4 bases and J gave up 7 bases, with 17 bases separating them. Germline V CDR1 and CDR2: MNHEY, SVGAGI. The CDR3 has 14 residues. The CDR3 loop is CASSWRHLTGEQYF. The CDR3, as DNA: TGTGCCAGCAGTTGGCGACATCTGACCGGGGAGCAGTACTTC.

V is TRBV19 and J is TRBJ2-1, with TRBD2 matching 8 bases. Germline trimming cut 3 bases from V and 5 bases from J; bases unmatched to any gene: 6. The CDR3 is made up of 15 amino acids. Germline V gene data show CDR1 as LNHDA and CDR2 as SQIVND (reference sequence). CDR3 amino acids: CASSISSGTHNEQFF. CDR3 bases: TGTGCCAGTAGTATCAGTAGCGGGACGCACAATGAGCAGTTCTTC. The whole variable domain, filled in from reference TRBV19 and TRBJ2-1, reads DGGITQSPKYLFRKEGQNVTLSCEQNLNHDAMYWYRQDPGQGLRLIYYSQIVNDFQKGDIAEGYSVSREKKESFPLTVTSAQKNPTAFYLCASSISSGTHNEQFFGPGTRLTVL.

A single count supports this clone. One end of the junction does not line up with germline, which may come from a read error. Other DNA sequences within the sample encode an identical CDR3. This chain joins TRBV7-7 and TRBJ2-3, with D tentatively TRBD2 (6 bases). The CDR3 extends over 15 amino acids. Germline CDR1 is SSHAT and CDR2 is FNYEAQ (reference sequence). DNA of the CDR3: TGTGCTAGCAGCCTAGGAGGGTCGGGCACAGATACGCAGTATTTT. As protein: CASSLGGSGTDTQYF.

This clone was recorded once. J is TRBJ1-1 and V is TRBV7-6, with D possibly being TRBD1 (5 bases). CDR1 SGHVS and CDR2 FNYEAQ come from the germline V gene. This CDR3 comprises 13 residues. The ends were cut back, 1 base at V and 8 bases at J, with 11 bases in the middle. The CDR3: CASSLERGREAFF. The CDR3 DNA sequence: TGTGCCAGCAGCTTAGAACGGGGCCGCGAAGCTTTCTTT.